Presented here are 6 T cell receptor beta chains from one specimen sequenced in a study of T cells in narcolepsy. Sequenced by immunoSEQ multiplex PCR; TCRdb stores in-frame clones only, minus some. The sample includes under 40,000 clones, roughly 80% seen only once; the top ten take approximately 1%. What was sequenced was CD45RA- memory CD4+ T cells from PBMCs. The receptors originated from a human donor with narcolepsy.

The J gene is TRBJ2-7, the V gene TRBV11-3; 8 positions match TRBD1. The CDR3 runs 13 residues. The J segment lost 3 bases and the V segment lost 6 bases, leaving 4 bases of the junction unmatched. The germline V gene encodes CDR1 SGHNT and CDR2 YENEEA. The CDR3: CASSQGAIYEQYF. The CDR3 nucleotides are TGTGCCAGCAGTCAGGGGGCTATCTACGAGCAGTACTTC.

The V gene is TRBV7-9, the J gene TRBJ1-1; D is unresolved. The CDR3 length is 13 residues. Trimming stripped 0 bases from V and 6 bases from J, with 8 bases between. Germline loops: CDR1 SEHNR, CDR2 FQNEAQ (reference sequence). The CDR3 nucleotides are TGTGCCAGCAGCTTAGCATCCGATTCTGAAGCTTTCTTT. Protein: CASSLASDSEAFF.

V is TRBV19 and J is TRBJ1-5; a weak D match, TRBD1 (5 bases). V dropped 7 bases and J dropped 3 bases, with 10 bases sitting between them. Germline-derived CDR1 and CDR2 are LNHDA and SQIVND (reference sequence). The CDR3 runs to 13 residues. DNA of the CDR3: TGTGCCAGTAAGGGGCAGCACAATCAGCCCCAGCATTTT. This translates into CASKGQHNQPQHF.

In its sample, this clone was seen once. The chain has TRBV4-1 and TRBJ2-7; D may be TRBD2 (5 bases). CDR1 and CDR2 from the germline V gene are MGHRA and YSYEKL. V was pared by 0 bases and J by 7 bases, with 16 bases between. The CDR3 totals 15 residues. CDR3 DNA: TGCGCCAGCAGCCAAGATCGGACTGGGATGGGGGAGCAGTACTTC. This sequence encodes CASSQDRTGMGEQYF.

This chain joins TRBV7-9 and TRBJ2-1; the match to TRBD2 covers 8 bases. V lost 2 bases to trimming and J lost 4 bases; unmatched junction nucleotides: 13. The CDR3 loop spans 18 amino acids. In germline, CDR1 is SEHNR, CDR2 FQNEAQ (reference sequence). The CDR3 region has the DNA TGTGCCAGCAGCTTAAAGCTTCGGATAGCGGGGTTGTACAATGAGCAGTTCTTC. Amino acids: CASSLKLRIAGLYNEQFF.

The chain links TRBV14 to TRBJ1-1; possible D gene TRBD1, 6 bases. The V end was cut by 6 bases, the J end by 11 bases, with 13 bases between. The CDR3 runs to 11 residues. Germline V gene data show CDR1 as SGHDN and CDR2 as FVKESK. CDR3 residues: CASSRGADAFF. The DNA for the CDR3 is TGTGCCAGCAGTAGGGGGGCCGACGCTTTCTTT.